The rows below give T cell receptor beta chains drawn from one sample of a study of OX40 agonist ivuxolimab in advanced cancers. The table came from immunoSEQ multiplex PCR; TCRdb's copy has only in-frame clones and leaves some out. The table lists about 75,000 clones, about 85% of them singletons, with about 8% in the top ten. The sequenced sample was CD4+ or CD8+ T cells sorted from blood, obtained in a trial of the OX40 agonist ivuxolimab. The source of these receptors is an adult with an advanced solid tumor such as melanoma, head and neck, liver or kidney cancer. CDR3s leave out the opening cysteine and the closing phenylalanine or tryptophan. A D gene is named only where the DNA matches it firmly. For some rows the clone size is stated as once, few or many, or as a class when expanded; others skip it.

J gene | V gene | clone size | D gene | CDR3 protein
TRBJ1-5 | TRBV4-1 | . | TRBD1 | ASSQTGTDNQPQH
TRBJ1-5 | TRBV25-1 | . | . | ASSEFHSNQPQH
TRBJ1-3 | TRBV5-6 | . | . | ASSSQPMSGNTIY
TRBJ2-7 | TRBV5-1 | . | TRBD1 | ASSQSGQVKSYEQY
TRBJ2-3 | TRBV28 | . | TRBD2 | ASSGVAGGQDTQY
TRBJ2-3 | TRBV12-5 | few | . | ASALLLSTDTQY
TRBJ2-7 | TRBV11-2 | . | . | ASSPLRFPYEQY
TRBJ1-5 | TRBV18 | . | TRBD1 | ASSSQMTGDQPQH
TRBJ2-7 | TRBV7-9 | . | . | ASSTGWERPYEQY
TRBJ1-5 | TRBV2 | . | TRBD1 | ASRQGAAGQPQH
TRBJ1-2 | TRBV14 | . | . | ASSHTASNYGYT
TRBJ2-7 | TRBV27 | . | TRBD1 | ASLDPGQGAEQY
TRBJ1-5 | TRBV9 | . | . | ASSVGQGGNQPQH
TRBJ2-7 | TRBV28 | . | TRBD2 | ASSLILAGVEQY
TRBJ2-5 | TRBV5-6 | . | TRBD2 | ASSRKVGAGGETQY
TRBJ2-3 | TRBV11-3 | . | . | ASSSRPTDTQY
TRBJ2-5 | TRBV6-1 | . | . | ASSNVWGEETQY
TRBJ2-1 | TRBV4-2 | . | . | ASSQVLGPHEQF
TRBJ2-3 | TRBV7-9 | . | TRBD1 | ASSSGTGARDTQY
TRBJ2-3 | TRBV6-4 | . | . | ASSDSGQTQRDTQY
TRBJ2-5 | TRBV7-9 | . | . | ASSFRAQGFRTQY
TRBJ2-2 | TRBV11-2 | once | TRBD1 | ASSAYRGVKTGELF
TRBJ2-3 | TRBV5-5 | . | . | ASSFWDSGEDTQY
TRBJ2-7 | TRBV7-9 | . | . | ASSLGGMEQY
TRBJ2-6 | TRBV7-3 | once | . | ASSRSGATGANVLT
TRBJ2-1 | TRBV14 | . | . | ASSQVRGAEQF
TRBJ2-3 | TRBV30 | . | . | AWSVGADTQY